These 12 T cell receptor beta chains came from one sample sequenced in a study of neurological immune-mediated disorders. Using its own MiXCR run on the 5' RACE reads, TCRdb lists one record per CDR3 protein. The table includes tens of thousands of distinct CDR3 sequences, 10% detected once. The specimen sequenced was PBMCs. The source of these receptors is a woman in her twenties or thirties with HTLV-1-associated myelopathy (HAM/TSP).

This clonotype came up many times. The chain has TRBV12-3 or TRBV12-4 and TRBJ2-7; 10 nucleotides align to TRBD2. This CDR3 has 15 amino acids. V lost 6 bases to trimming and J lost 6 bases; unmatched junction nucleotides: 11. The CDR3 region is CASSQFLAGVTEQYF. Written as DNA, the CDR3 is TGTGCCAGCAGCCAATTTCTAGCGGGGGTCACCGAGCAGTACTTC.

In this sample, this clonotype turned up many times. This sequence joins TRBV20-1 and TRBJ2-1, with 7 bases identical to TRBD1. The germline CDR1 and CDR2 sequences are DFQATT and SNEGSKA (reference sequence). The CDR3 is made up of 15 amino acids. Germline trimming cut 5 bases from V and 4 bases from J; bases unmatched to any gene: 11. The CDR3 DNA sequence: TGCAGTGCTGAAATCGGGACAGAATATTACAATGAGCAGTTCTTC. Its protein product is CSAEIGTEYYNEQFF.

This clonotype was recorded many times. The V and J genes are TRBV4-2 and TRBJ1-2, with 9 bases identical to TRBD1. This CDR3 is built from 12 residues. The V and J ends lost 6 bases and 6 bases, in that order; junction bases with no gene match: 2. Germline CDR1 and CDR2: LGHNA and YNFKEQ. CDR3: CASRDRGHGYTF. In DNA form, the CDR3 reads TGTGCCAGCAGGGACAGGGGCCATGGCTACACCTTC.

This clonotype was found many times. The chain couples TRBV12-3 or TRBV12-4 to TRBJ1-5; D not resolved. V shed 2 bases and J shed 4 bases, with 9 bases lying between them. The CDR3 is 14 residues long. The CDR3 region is CASSLSMGNQPQHF. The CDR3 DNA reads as TGTGCCAGCAGTTTAAGTATGGGGAATCAGCCCCAGCATTTT.

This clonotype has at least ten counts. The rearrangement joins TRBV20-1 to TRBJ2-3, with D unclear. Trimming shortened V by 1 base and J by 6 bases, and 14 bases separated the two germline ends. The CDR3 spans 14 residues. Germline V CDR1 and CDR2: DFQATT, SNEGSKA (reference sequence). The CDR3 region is CSARVYGSGDTQYF. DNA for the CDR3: TGCAGTGCTAGAGTCTACGGGTCTGGGGATACGCAGTATTTT.

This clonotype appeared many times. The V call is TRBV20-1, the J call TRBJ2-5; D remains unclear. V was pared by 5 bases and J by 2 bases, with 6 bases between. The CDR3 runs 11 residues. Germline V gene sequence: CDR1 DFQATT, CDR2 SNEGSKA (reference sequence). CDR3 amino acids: CSADIQETQYF. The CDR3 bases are TGCAGTGCTGACATACAAGAGACCCAGTACTTC.

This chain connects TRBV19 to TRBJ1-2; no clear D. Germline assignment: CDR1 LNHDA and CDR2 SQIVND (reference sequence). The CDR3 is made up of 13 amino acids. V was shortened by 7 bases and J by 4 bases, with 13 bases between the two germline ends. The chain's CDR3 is CASILVSGYGYTF. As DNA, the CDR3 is TGTGCCAGTATCCTCGTGTCTGGCTATGGCTACACCTTC.

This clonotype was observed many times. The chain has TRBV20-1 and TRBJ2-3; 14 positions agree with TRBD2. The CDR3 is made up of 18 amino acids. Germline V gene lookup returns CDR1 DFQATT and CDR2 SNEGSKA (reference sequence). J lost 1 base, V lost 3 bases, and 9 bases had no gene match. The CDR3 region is CSARGGTSGGGGTDTQYF. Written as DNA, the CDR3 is TGCAGTGCTAGGGGGGGGACTAGCGGGGGAGGGGGCACAGATACGCAGTATTTT.

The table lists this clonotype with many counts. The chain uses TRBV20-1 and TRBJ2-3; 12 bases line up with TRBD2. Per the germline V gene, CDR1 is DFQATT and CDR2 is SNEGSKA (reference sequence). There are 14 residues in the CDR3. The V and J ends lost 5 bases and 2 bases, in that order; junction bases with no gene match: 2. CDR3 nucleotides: TGCAGTGCTCTAGCGGGGGGGATCACAGATACGCAGTATTTT. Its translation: CSALAGGITDTQYF.

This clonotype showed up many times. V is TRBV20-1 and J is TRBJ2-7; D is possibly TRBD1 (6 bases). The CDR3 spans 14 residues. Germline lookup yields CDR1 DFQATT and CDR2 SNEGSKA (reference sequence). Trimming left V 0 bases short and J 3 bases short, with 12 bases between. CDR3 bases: TGCAGTGCTAGAGATACAGGGATCATCTACGAGCAGTACTTC. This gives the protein CSARDTGIIYEQYF.

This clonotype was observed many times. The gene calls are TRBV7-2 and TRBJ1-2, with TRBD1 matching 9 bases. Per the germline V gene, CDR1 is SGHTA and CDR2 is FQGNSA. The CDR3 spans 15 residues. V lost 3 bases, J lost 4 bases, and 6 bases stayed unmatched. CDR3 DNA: TGTGCCAGCAGCTTGGGACAGGGTACCGGCTATGGCTACACCTTC. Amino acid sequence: CASSLGQGTGYGYTF.

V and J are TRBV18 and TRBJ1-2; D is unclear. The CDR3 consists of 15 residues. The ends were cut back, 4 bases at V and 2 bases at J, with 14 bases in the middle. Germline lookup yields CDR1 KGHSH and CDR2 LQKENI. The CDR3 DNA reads TGTGCCAGCTCACTGGCGACGGATCTAAACTATGGCTACACCTTC. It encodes CASSLATDLNYGYTF.